These 8 T cell receptor beta chains share one sample of origin, sequenced in a study of cytomegalovirus exposure and HLA in healthy donors. The study ran its PCR with 60 Vbeta and 13 Jbeta primers. Using immunoSEQ multiplex PCR, the repertoire was profiled, and TCRdb retains in-frame clones only, with some absent. The sample lists approximately 70,000 clones, around three quarters occurring once. Material: PBMCs. All receptors derive from a man over 45 in good health and CMV-seronegative.

DNA for the CDR3: TGTGCCAGCAGTAGACATCCCGGGACATCGAACACCGGGGAGCTGTTTTTT. Translating it yields CASSRHPGTSNTGELFF. The V gene is TRBV5-5, the J gene TRBJ2-2; D may be TRBD1 (6 bases). V dropped 5 bases and J dropped 0 bases, with 17 bases sitting between them. Germline CDR1 reads SGHKS; CDR2 reads YYEKEE (reference sequence). The CDR3 consists of 17 residues.

In this sample, this clone turned up once. The gene calls are TRBV30 and TRBJ1-2; D gene ambiguous. The CDR3 has 12 residues. V was pared by 4 bases and J by 0 bases, with 6 bases between. CDR1 is GTSNPN and CDR2 is SVGIG in the germline V gene (reference sequence). CDR3 coding DNA: TGTGCCTGGACATTTTCTAACTATGGCTACACCTTC. Its translation: CAWTFSNYGYTF.

The J gene is TRBJ2-3, the V gene TRBV27; D not certain. V shed 0 bases and J shed 1 base, with 23 bases lying between them. CDR1 and CDR2 from the germline V gene are MNHEY and SMNVEV (reference sequence). The CDR3 is made up of 20 amino acids. The CDR3 is CASSLSDPRQIRTRTDTQYF. The CDR3 DNA follows: TGTGCCAGCAGTTTATCTGATCCGCGGCAGATCCGCACCCGCACAGATACGCAGTATTTT.

As regards this clone: The same CDR3 also results from other DNA sequences found in this sample. The chain has TRBV7-9 and TRBJ2-7; TRBD2 might be the D (5 bases). V was clipped by 0 bases and J by 5 bases, with 8 bases between them. The CDR3 is made up of 13 amino acids. Looked up from germline, CDR1 is SEHNR and CDR2 is FQNEAQ (reference sequence). CDR3 DNA: TGTGCCAGCAGCTTAGCGGGAGATAACGAGCAGTACTTC. Translation gives CASSLAGDNEQYF.

The V call is TRBV28, the J call TRBJ2-7; no firm D call. CDR1 is MDHEN and CDR2 is SYDVKM in the germline V gene. V gave up 2 bases and J gave up 3 bases, with 11 bases separating them. The CDR3 sequence is 14 residues long. For the CDR3, the DNA is TGTGCCAGCAGTTTACCTCAATCGCGCTACGAGCAGTACTTC. It yields the protein CASSLPQSRYEQYF.

This chain connects TRBV11-3 to TRBJ2-5; D perhaps matches TRBD1 (7 bases). The germline gives CDR1 SGHNT, CDR2 YENEEA. Trimming left V 1 base short and J 3 bases short, with 12 bases between. The CDR3 loop spans 15 amino acids. The CDR3 loop reads CASSLGSGGKETQYF. The CDR3 DNA reads as TGTGCCAGCAGCTTAGGATCAGGGGGGAAAGAGACCCAGTACTTC.

This rearrangement joins TRBV6-6 to TRBJ2-2; 10 bases are a match to TRBD1. Germline CDR1 reads MNHNY; CDR2 reads SVGAGI (reference sequence). The V gene end was trimmed by 7 bases and the J gene end by 5 bases; junction bases not matched to a gene: 4. CDR3 length: 14 residues. The CDR3 coding sequence is TGTGCCAGCAAAGACAGGGGGCTAACCGGGGAGCTGTTTTTT. The encoded protein is CASKDRGLTGELFF.

The chain recombines TRBV20-1 with TRBJ2-5; D uncertain. V lost 3 bases, J lost 5 bases, and 7 bases lay in between. The V gene's germline CDR1 is DFQATT and CDR2 SNEGSKA (reference sequence). The CDR3 is 11 amino acids. The CDR3 spells CSASSLETQYF. DNA for the CDR3: TGCAGTGCTAGTTCTCTGGAGACCCAGTACTTC.